The present T cell receptor beta chain was sequenced within a study of response to subunit inactivated influenza vaccine. The study, taken as a whole, reports: Authors suggested few new T cells are recruited by each seasonal influenza vaccination.

A few counts support this clonotype. What it binds is unknown. TCRdb passed the RT-PCR reads through MiXCR, listing each CDR3 protein once. This repertoire shows more than 400,000 distinct CDR3 sequences, approximately 11% found once; its top ten account for about 12%. Germline values: CDR1 SQVTM, CDR2 ANQGSEA. The V gene lost 0 bases and the J gene lost 3 bases, with 5 bases spanning the gap. The CDR3 is 13 residues long. This chain joins TRBV29-1 and TRBJ2-2; D ambiguous. The receptor comes from a man in his forties or fifties who received an inactivated influenza vaccine. The sample was PBMCs from blood, taken 40 to 50 days after vaccination. In nucleotides, the CDR3 is TGCAGCGTTGAAGATTTCGACACCGGGGAGCTGTTTTTT. It encodes CSVEDFDTGELFF.